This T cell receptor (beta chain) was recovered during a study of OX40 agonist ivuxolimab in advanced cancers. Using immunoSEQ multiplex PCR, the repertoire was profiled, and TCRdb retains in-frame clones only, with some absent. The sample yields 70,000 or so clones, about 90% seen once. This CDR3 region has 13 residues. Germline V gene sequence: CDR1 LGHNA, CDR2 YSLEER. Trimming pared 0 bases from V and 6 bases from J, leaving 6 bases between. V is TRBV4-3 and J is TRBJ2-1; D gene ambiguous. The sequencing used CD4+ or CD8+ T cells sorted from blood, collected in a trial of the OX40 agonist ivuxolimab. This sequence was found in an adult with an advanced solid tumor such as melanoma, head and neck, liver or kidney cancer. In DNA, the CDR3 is TGCGCCAGCAGCCAAGAAGAAGGCAATGAGCAGTTCTTC. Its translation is CASSQEEGNEQFF.